This T cell receptor beta chain was sequenced in a study of CD8 T cell repertoires and HIV-1 epitope variants. Study in general: T cells were cultured for nine to ten days with cytokines added on days 3 and 7.

The assay was immunoSEQ multiplex PCR, and TCRdb's table has in-frame clones only and misses some. Seen here are 4,000 to 5,500 clones, roughly two thirds observed once, and the top ten hold approximately 48%. A word on this clone: As yet, its antigen is unknown.

Per germline, CDR1 SGHAT and CDR2 FQNNGV. The CDR3 totals 18 residues. The V and J ends lost 5 bases and 4 bases, in that order; junction bases with no gene match: 11. Notes on the study in general: Most of the nine antigen-specific clonotypes appeared cross-reactive to autologous or escape variants.

The TCR was taken from a male donor with HIV. The sequenced sample was cultured CD8+ T cells derived from PBMCs. This chain connects TRBV11-2 to TRBJ2-2; 12 positions agree with TRBD2. CDR3 sequence reads: CASSLTSGRTPGTGELFF. CDR3 coding DNA: TGTGCCAGCAGCCTCACTAGCGGGAGGACCCCGGGCACCGGGGAGCTGTTTTTT.